The 18 T cell receptor beta chains below come from one sample, sequenced in a study of lymphopenia after photon versus proton radiotherapy. Some clones are missing from TCRdb's copy, which holds only in-frame ones; the method was immunoSEQ multiplex PCR. The sample lists tens of thousands of clones, approximately 87% occurring once. Specimen: peripheral blood, collected from a patient treated with proton-based radiotherapy. The origin of the receptors is a man aged 80 or over with esophageal cancer.

The rearrangement joins TRBV15 to TRBJ2-7, with TRBD1 identical over 7 bases. CDR3 length: 15 amino acids. Germline trimming cut 3 bases from V and 3 bases from J; bases unmatched to any gene: 8. Germline loops: CDR1 LNHNV, CDR2 YYDKDF (reference sequence). The CDR3, as DNA: TGTGCCACCAGCAGGGAAGACAGGGCCATCTACGAGCAGTACTTC. Translated, it gives CATSREDRAIYEQYF.

The rearrangement links TRBV5-1 to TRBJ2-5; TRBD2 is a possible D gene (6 bases). The V gene's germline CDR1 is SGHRS and CDR2 YFSETQ. Trimming cost V 4 bases and J 5 bases, with 18 bases left between them. The CDR3 runs to 15 residues. The CDR3 loop is CASSLGNSGGETQYF. CDR3 bases: TGCGCCAGCAGCCTCGGTAATAGCGGAGGGGAGACCCAGTACTTC.

The rearrangement links TRBV7-2 to TRBJ2-5; 8 nucleotides match TRBD1. J was trimmed by 5 bases and V by 3 bases; bases with no gene match: 8. This CDR3 contains 15 residues. From germline, CDR1 is SGHTA and CDR2 FQGNSA. CDR3 DNA: TGTGCCAGCAGCTTCAGGACAGGGCAGGGGGAGACCCAGTACTTC. Protein: CASSFRTGQGETQYF.

The chain's CDR3 is CASSQGIGGAEETQYF. For the CDR3, the DNA is TGCGCCAGCAGCCAAGGTATCGGGGGGGCAGAAGAGACCCAGTACTTC. The V gene is TRBV4-3, the J gene TRBJ2-5, with 8 bases matching TRBD2. The CDR3 loop spans 16 amino acids. The germline V gene has CDR1 LGHNA and CDR2 YSLEER. V lost 1 base to trimming and J lost 3 bases; unmatched junction nucleotides: 7.

A word on this clone: In the same sample, other DNA sequences code for this CDR3. The V gene is TRBV15, the J gene TRBJ1-5; no firm D call. The length of the CDR3 is 12 residues. Deletions cut 1 base from V and 4 bases from J, with 2 bases between. Germline loops: CDR1 LNHNV, CDR2 YYDKDF (reference sequence). In nucleotides, the CDR3 is TGTGCCACCAGCAGAGGGAATCAGCCCCAGCATTTT. Translating gives CATSRGNQPQHF.

This rearrangement joins TRBV18 to TRBJ2-7, with D perhaps matching TRBD2 (5 bases). This CDR3 contains 15 residues. Trimming left V 4 bases short and J 5 bases short, with 18 bases between. Germline CDR1 reads KGHSH; CDR2 reads LQKENI. CDR3 coding DNA: TGTGCCAGCTCACGATCCATTGGAGGCTTGGACGAGCAGTACTTC. Translated, it gives CASSRSIGGLDEQYF.

The chain recombines TRBV4-2 with TRBJ2-1; 10 bases are shared with TRBD2. CDR1 LGHNA and CDR2 YNFKEQ come from the germline V gene. The trim removed 0 bases at V and 8 bases at J, leaving 7 bases unmatched. CDR3 length: 16 amino acids. The DNA of the CDR3 is TGTGCCAGCAGCCAAGAGAAGCGGGGGGGCTTAGATGAGCAGTTCTTC. Protein: CASSQEKRGGLDEQFF.

The chain employs TRBV9 and TRBJ2-3; possible D gene TRBD2, 6 bases. The germline V and J ends were trimmed by 0 bases and 1 base, with 12 bases remaining between them. Germline assignment: CDR1 SGDLS and CDR2 YYNGEE. The CDR3 sequence is 16 residues long. The chain's CDR3 is CASSVGYGGRTDTQYF. As DNA, the CDR3 is TGTGCCAGCAGCGTAGGTTACGGGGGTCGCACAGATACGCAGTATTTT.

The chain joins TRBV9 to TRBJ2-3, with 11 nucleotides matching TRBD1. Germline V CDR1 and CDR2: SGDLS, YYNGEE. The junction had 6 bases not matched to a gene; V was cut back by 1 base and J by 5 bases. CDR3 length: 16 amino acids. The CDR3 loop reads CASSVRDRGSVDTQYF. The CDR3 region has the DNA TGTGCCAGCAGCGTAAGGGACAGGGGGTCGGTAGATACGCAGTATTTT.

The chain couples TRBV5-1 to TRBJ2-5; D perhaps matches TRBD1 (6 bases). CDR3 length equals 15 residues. The V and J ends lost 4 bases and 5 bases respectively, with 18 bases between them. Germline loops: CDR1 SGHRS, CDR2 YFSETQ. The CDR3 reads CASSTMTGSGETQYF. DNA for the CDR3: TGCGCCAGCAGCACGATGACAGGCTCTGGTGAGACCCAGTACTTC.

The rearrangement uses TRBV7-9 and TRBJ1-2; D is uncertain. Germline CDR1 and CDR2: SEHNR and FQNEAQ (reference sequence). The ends were cut back, 1 base at V and 8 bases at J, with 14 bases in the middle. The CDR3 is made up of 14 amino acids. CDR3 amino acids: CASSLEALPTGYTF. The DNA of the CDR3 is TGTGCCAGCAGCTTAGAGGCACTTCCGACCGGCTACACCTTC. The entire variable domain, with the rest obtained from reference TRBV7-9 and TRBJ1-2, is as follows: DTGVSQNPRHKITKRGQNVTFRCDPISEHNRLYWYRQTLGQGPEFLTYFQNEAQLEKSRLLSDRFSAERPKGSFSTLEIQRTEQGDSAMYLCASSLEALPTGYTFGSGTRLTVV.

This chain connects TRBV19 to TRBJ1-1, with a possible D match to TRBD1 (5 bases). The V gene lost 2 bases and the J gene lost 0 bases, with 7 bases spanning the gap. This CDR3 is 14 amino acids long. The germline V gene encodes CDR1 LNHDA and CDR2 SQIVND (reference sequence). In DNA, the CDR3 is TGTGCCAGTAGTATAAAGGGGATGAACACTGAAGCTTTCTTT. This gives the protein CASSIKGMNTEAFF.

The chain carries TRBV10-3 and TRBJ1-5, with 8 bases fitting TRBD1. The CDR3 length is 13 residues. V lost 2 bases, J lost 11 bases, and 5 bases stayed unmatched. Germline values: CDR1 ENHRY, CDR2 SYGVKD. CDR3 sequence reads: CAISERTGMAQHF. The CDR3 coding sequence is TGTGCCATCAGTGAGAGGACAGGGATGGCCCAGCATTTT.

The V gene is TRBV7-8, the J gene TRBJ2-2; D is possibly TRBD1 or TRBD2 (6 bases each). CDR3 length equals 13 residues. V lost 4 bases and J 9 bases, leaving 12 bases between the germline ends. Germline V lookup: CDR1 SGHVS, CDR2 FQNEAQ. This CDR3 is CASSWLGGRELFF. Here the CDR3 DNA reads TGTGCCAGCAGCTGGCTGGGGGGCCGGGAGCTGTTTTTT.

The V gene is TRBV5-4, the J gene TRBJ2-5, with D possibly matching TRBD2 (6 bases). The CDR3 covers 14 residues. V lost 2 bases and J 3 bases, leaving 11 bases between the germline ends. Germline V gene lookup returns CDR1 SGHNT and CDR2 YYREEE (reference sequence). CDR3 residues: CASSLRTKKETQYF. The CDR3 DNA is TGTGCCAGCAGCTTACGGACTAAGAAAGAGACCCAGTACTTC.

V gene TRBV7-2 combines with J gene TRBJ1-1; TRBD1 aligns across 7 bases. This CDR3 comprises 14 residues. In germline, CDR1 is SGHTA, CDR2 FQGNSA. The trim removed 5 bases at V and 1 base at J, leaving 4 bases unmatched. The CDR3 sequence: CASSADRENTEAFF. DNA of the CDR3: TGTGCCAGCAGCGCCGACAGGGAGAACACTGAAGCTTTCTTT.

V and J are TRBV4-1 and TRBJ1-1; tentatively, D is TRBD1 (6 bases). The germline V and J ends were trimmed by 1 base and 5 bases, with 14 bases remaining between them. The CDR3 sequence is 15 residues long. Germline V CDR1 and CDR2: MGHRA, YSYEKL. Written as DNA, the CDR3 is TGCGCCAGCAGCCAAGGGCGGGGGCGCCGGACTGAAGCTTTCTTT. Translating gives CASSQGRGRRTEAFF.

J is TRBJ2-5 and V is TRBV11-1; D gene unclear. The CDR3 totals 13 residues. CDR1 is SGHAT and CDR2 is FQDESV in the germline V gene (reference sequence). V lost 1 base, J lost 5 bases, and 8 bases lay in between. In DNA form, the CDR3 reads TGTGCCAGCAGCTTAGGGGTGGCGGAGACCCAGTACTTC. It translates to CASSLGVAETQYF.